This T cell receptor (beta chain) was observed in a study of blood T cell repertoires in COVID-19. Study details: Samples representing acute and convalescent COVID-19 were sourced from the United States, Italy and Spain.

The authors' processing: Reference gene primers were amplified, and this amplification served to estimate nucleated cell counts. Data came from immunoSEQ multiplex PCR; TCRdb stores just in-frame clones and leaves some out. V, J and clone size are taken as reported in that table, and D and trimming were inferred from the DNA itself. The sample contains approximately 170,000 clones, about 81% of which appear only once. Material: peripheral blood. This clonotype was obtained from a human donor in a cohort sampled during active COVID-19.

The CDR3 DNA follows: TGTGCCAGCAGTTTGGCCCGGGGGGCCCCGCTCCCTGAAGCTTTCTTT. Its translation: CASSLARGAPLPEAFF. The chain employs TRBV28 and TRBJ1-1; weak D call: TRBD1 (6 bases). There are 16 residues in the CDR3. The germline V gene has CDR1 MDHEN and CDR2 SYDVKM. Trimming took off 3 bases at V and 6 bases at J, with 20 bases between the two ends.